This T cell receptor (beta chain) is from a study of cytomegalovirus exposure and HLA in healthy donors. Study-wide results and limits: The HLA-A and HLA-B alleles of most subjects were reportedly predicted accurately from TCR beta sequences.

The records do not include a CMV serostatus for this donor. The V end lost 1 base, the J end lost 0 bases, and 23 bases lay between the germline ends. Germline V gene lookup returns CDR1 SGHRS and CDR2 YFSETQ. CDR3 length: 20 amino acids. It was with 60 Vbeta and 13 Jbeta primers that the PCR ran. Sequencing used immunoSEQ multiplex PCR; TCRdb keeps in-frame clones, though not all of them. Of 200,000 to 250,000 clones detected, about 85% appear once; the ten largest clones hold around 1.2%. On this clone: Its antigen is not known.

The chain combines TRBV5-1 with TRBJ1-5; possible D gene TRBD1, 5 bases. This TCR derives from a human donor in good health. Sequencing was performed on PBMCs. The CDR3 sequence is CASSLISRAGNRDSNQPQHF. The CDR3, as DNA: TGCGCCAGCAGCTTGATCTCTAGGGCAGGGAATAGGGATAGCAATCAGCCCCAGCATTTT.